These 21 T cell receptor beta chains were sequenced from one sample in a study of response to subunit inactivated influenza vaccine. TCRdb fed the RT-PCR reads into MiXCR, producing one record per CDR3 protein. This sample has about 530,000 distinct CDR3 sequences; under 15% occur once, and the top ten carry 10% to 15%. This material consisted of PBMCs from blood, taken roughly 45 days after vaccination. The receptors were sampled from a man aged 50-60 years who received an inactivated influenza vaccine.

This clonotype has more than one count but fewer than ten. This chain links TRBV7-9 with TRBJ1-2; D is undetermined. The germline CDR1 and CDR2 sequences are SEHNR and FQNEAQ (reference sequence). With 8 bases removed from V and 0 bases from J, the gap between germline ends came to 13 bases. The CDR3 totals 14 residues. CDR3 nucleotides: TGTGCCAGCTGTACTTGGGGAACTAACTATGGCTACACCTTC. It yields the protein CASCTWGTNYGYTF. Using reference TRBV7-9 and TRBJ1-2 for the parts outside the CDR3, the full variable domain is DTGVSQNPRHKITKRGQNVTFRCDPISEHNRLYWYRQTLGQGPEFLTYFQNEAQLEKSRLLSDRFSAERPKGSFSTLEIQRTEQGDSAMYLCASCTWGTNYGYTFGSGTRLTVV.

This clonotype has a count of ten or more. The rearrangement uses TRBV29-1 and TRBJ2-2; D gene unclear. Trimming pared 3 bases from V and 2 bases from J, leaving 7 bases between. CDR3 length: 13 amino acids. Germline CDR1 is SQVTM and CDR2 is ANQGSEA. The CDR3 DNA follows: TGCAGCGTTGACCCCAGTAACACCGGGGAGCTGTTTTTT. It is translated as CSVDPSNTGELFF.

A few counts support this clonotype. The gene calls are TRBV30 and TRBJ2-4; D possibly corresponds to TRBD1 (6 bases). Germline CDR1 is GTSNPN and CDR2 is SVGIG (reference sequence). V shed 0 bases and J shed 4 bases, with 13 bases lying between them. The CDR3 extends over 15 amino acids. The DNA of the CDR3 is TGTGCCTGGAGTGTACGAGGACAGTTAAAAAACATTCAGTACTTC. It yields the protein CAWSVRGQLKNIQYF.

This clonotype has a count of ten or more. The chain joins TRBV5-1 to TRBJ2-7, with TRBD2 as a possible D gene (6 bases). Germline V lookup: CDR1 SGHRS, CDR2 YFSETQ. Trimming stripped 5 bases from V and 6 bases from J, with 12 bases between. This CDR3 is 12 amino acids long. The CDR3 DNA follows: TGCGCCAGCAGGGGCGGAGGGGCCGAGCAGTACTTC. Translation gives CASRGGGAEQYF.

This clonotype was seen at least ten times. The rearrangement joins TRBV12-3 or TRBV12-4 to TRBJ1-5; D uncertain. The V gene lost 0 bases and the J gene lost 14 bases, with 11 bases spanning the gap. The CDR3 has 12 amino acids. The DNA for the CDR3 is TGTGCCAGCAGTTTAGCTTTAGGTGGTGAGCATTTT. Residues: CASSLALGGEHF.

V and J are TRBV20-1 and TRBJ2-5, with 10 bases lining up with TRBD2. The CDR3 sequence is 17 residues long. Germline V CDR1 and CDR2: DFQATT, SNEGSKA (reference sequence). Trimming took 3 bases from V and 3 from J; bases not matched to a gene: 13. The CDR3 DNA sequence: TGCAGTGCTAGGCCCATTATCGGCACTAGCGGGAAAGAGACCCAGTACTTC. Protein product: CSARPIIGTSGKETQYF.

The V gene is TRBV7-9, the J gene TRBJ2-7, with D uncertain. CDR1 and CDR2 (germline): SEHNR, FQNEAQ (reference sequence). This CDR3 has 11 amino acids. The ends were cut back, 6 bases at V and 3 bases at J, with 6 bases in the middle. The CDR3 DNA follows: TGTGCCAGCAGGAGTATCTACGAGCAGTACTTC. It translates to CASRSIYEQYF.

This sequence joins TRBV20-1 and TRBJ2-5; 9 nucleotides match TRBD1. CDR3 length equals 17 residues. The trim removed 1 base at V and 1 base at J, leaving 10 bases unmatched. Germline assignment: CDR1 DFQATT and CDR2 SNEGSKA (reference sequence). In DNA form, the CDR3 reads TGCAGTGCTAGAGGGACCGGGACAGGGTTGAGCCAAGAGACCCAGTACTTC. This gives the protein CSARGTGTGLSQETQYF.

This chain links TRBV5-1 with TRBJ2-2; TRBD2 matches at 7 bases. The CDR3 contains 16 residues. The germline V gene has CDR1 SGHRS and CDR2 YFSETQ. J was trimmed by 6 bases and V by 1 base; bases with no gene match: 9. The CDR3 region has the DNA TGCGCCAGCAGCTTGTCGGCGCGGGGGTTCGCCGGGGAGCTGTTTTTT. It is translated as CASSLSARGFAGELFF.

This clonotype has a count of ten or more. The DNA for the CDR3 is TGTGCCAGCAGCCATGGCCCCGGGACGCAAAACACCATATATTTT. The encoded protein is CASSHGPGTQNTIYF. This chain connects TRBV3-1 to TRBJ1-3, with D perhaps matching TRBD1 (5 bases). The CDR3 is made up of 15 amino acids. Germline V gene lookup returns CDR1 LGHDT and CDR2 YNNKEL (reference sequence). With 3 bases removed from V and 6 bases from J, the gap between germline ends came to 15 bases. Based on the CDR3 plus reference TRBV3-1 and TRBJ1-3, the full variable domain is DTAVSQTPKYLVTQMGNDKSIKCEQNLGHDTMYWYKQDSKKFLKIMFSYNNKELIINETVPNRFSPKSPDKAHLNLHINSLELGDSAVYFCASSHGPGTQNTIYFGEGSWLTVV.

In its sample, this clonotype was seen many times. V gene TRBV20-1 combines with J gene TRBJ2-7; unclear D gene. In germline, CDR1 is DFQATT, CDR2 SNEGSKA (reference sequence). Trimming cost V 3 bases and J 6 bases, with 15 bases left between them. The CDR3 totals 13 residues. DNA for the CDR3: TGCAGTGCTAGGTTATCGGGTTCTCGCGAGCAGTACTTC. This encodes CSARLSGSREQYF.

This clonotype was found a few times. J is TRBJ2-1 and V is TRBV11-3; 7 nucleotides align to TRBD1. Germline values: CDR1 SGHNT, CDR2 YENEEA. There are 16 residues in the CDR3. The ends lost 1 base at V and 4 bases at J; junction bases unmatched: 7. The CDR3 sequence: CASSLVGTATYNEQFF. CDR3 DNA sequence: TGTGCCAGCAGCTTAGTGGGGACAGCGACTTACAATGAGCAGTTCTTC.

The table lists this clonotype with a few counts. The V and J genes are TRBV4-3 and TRBJ2-7; D not resolved. The V gene lost 0 bases and the J gene lost 2 bases, with 8 bases spanning the gap. This CDR3 is 14 amino acids long. From germline, CDR1 is LGHNA and CDR2 YSLEER. The CDR3 nucleotides are TGCGCCAGCAGCCAAGATCGCCAGGCCTACGAGCAGTACTTC. This translates into CASSQDRQAYEQYF.

The CDR3 sequence: CASSPIGLAGGTSTDTQYF. The CDR3 coding sequence is TGTGCCAGCTCACCAATCGGACTAGCGGGAGGTACTAGCACAGATACGCAGTATTTT. This chain joins TRBV18 and TRBJ2-3, with TRBD2 matching over 14 bases. There are 19 residues in the CDR3. Trimming at V came to 2 bases and at J to 0 bases, leaving 7 bases not matched to a gene. Per germline, CDR1 KGHSH and CDR2 LQKENI.

The CDR3 sequence: CATTKALSPGTDTQYF. The DNA of the CDR3 is TGTGCCACTACAAAGGCCTTGAGCCCTGGCACAGATACGCAGTATTTT. J is TRBJ2-3 and V is TRBV21-1. TRBV21-1 is termed a pseudogene. The CDR3 has 16 residues.

The chain joins TRBV10-2 to TRBJ1-2; D may be TRBD1 (6 bases). CDR1 and CDR2 (germline): WSHSY, SAAADI. V was clipped by 4 bases and J by 0 bases, with 9 bases between them. The CDR3 has 14 amino acids. The CDR3 spells CASSAGTTNYGYTF. The CDR3 DNA sequence: TGCGCCAGCAGTGCCGGGACAACTAACTATGGCTACACCTTC.

The chain joins TRBV4-2 to TRBJ1-5; a possible D gene is TRBD1 (6 bases). The germline gives CDR1 LGHNA, CDR2 YNFKEQ. The CDR3 has 16 amino acids. V lost 3 bases to trimming and J lost 7 bases, with 19 bases between them. This CDR3 is CASSHVPGQNGQPQHF. The CDR3 DNA reads as TGTGCCAGCAGCCACGTACCGGGACAAAACGGCCAGCCCCAGCATTTT.

This rearrangement joins TRBV4-3 to TRBJ2-1; no clear D gene. The CDR3 totals 15 residues. The germline gives CDR1 LGHNA, CDR2 YSLEER. V lost 8 bases, J lost 0 bases, and 14 bases lay in between. The CDR3 sequence: CASRVNQLSYNEQFF. For the CDR3, the DNA is TGCGCCAGCCGCGTAAATCAGCTCTCCTACAATGAGCAGTTCTTC.

This clonotype was recorded many times. The CDR3 is CASISTTGSYNEQFF. In DNA form, the CDR3 reads TGTGCCAGCATTTCGACGACAGGGTCCTACAATGAGCAGTTCTTC. The chain has TRBV12-3 or TRBV12-4 and TRBJ2-1, with TRBD1 matching over 7 bases. V shed 7 bases and J 1 base; nucleotides not matched to a gene: 7. This CDR3 has 15 residues.

This clonotype was counted only a few times. The chain joins TRBV28 to TRBJ2-1; 8 bases align to TRBD1. The V segment lost 5 bases and the J segment 1 base; nucleotides outside the gene matches: 7. The CDR3 has 16 residues. The V gene's germline CDR1 is MDHEN and CDR2 SYDVKM. The CDR3 spells CASSQNRGISYNEQFF. In DNA, the CDR3 is TGTGCCAGCAGTCAAAACAGGGGGATTTCCTACAATGAGCAGTTCTTC.

V is TRBV11-2 and J is TRBJ2-1; 8 bases are a match to TRBD2. This CDR3 has 11 amino acids. CDR1 SGHAT and CDR2 FQNNGV come from the germline V gene. With V trimmed by 6 bases and J by 13 bases, 5 bases remained unmatched. CDR3 sequence: CASRSAGVQFF. CDR3 DNA sequence: TGTGCCAGCAGATCAGCGGGGGTTCAGTTCTTC.